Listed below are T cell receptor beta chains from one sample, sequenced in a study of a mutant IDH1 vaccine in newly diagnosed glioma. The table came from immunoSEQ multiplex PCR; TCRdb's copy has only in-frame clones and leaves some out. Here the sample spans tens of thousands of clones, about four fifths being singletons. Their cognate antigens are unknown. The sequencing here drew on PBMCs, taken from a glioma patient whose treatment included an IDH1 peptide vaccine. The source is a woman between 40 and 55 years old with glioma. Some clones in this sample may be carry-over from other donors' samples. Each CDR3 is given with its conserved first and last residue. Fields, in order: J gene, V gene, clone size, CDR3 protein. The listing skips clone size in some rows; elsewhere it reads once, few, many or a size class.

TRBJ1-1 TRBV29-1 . CSVVQRKAFF
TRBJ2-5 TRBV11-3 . CASSDRGQETQYF
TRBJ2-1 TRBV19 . CASTQTGREQFF
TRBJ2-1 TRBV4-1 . CASSHEDYNEQFF
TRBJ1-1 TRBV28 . CASSPGGNTEAFF
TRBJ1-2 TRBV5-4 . CASSLVGPPKGYTF
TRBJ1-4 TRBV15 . CGRAAYEEKLFF
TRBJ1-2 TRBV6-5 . CASSGRGYGYTF
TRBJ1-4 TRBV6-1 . CASTFDRKLFF
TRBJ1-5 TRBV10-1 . CASRRQGARQPQHF
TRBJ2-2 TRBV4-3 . CASSLRIREDRELFF
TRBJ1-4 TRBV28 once CAAKEGAGVEKLFF
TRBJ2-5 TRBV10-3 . CATKGGQAQETQYF
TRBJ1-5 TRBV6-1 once CASSEGRHQPQHF
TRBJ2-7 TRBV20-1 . CSAAQGDEQYF
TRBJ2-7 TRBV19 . CASPLTAIVYEQYF
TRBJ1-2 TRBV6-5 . CASSQKSSGYTF
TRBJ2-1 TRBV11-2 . CASSLGASIAGNEQFF
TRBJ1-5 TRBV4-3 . CASSQGLNQPQHF
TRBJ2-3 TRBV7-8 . CASSSTIDRYTDTQYF
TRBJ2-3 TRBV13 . CASNSYADTQYF
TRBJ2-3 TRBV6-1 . CASRNTGMADTQYF
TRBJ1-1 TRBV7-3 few CASSPGTGRDTEAFF
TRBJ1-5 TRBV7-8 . CASSLDEFRNQPQHF
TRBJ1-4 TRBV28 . CASSSTDSREKLFF
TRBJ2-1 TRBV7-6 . CASSLGRGRNEQFF
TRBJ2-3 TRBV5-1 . CASSIGLAGDTQYF
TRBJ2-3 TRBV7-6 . CASSLFGDRATDTQYF
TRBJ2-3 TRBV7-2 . CASLPMAGGAGHTQYF
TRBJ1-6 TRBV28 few CASSLGPPGSYNSPLHF
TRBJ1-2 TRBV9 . CASSETGLANYGYTF
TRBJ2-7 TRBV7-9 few CASTRLRGGQYEQYF
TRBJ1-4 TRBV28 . CASSSPLEKLFF
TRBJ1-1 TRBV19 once CASNLRRGGNEAFF
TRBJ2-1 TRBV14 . CASSQESLAGGNEQFF
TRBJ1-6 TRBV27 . CASSYRENSPLHF
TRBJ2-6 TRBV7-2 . CASGAGLNSGANVLTF
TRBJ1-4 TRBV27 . CASSPYPTGTNEKLFF
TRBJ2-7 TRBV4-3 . CASSQDSSGWYEQYF
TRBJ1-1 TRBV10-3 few CAISDTGKTEAFF
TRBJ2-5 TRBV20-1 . CSARWGETQYF
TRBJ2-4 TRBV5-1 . CASSLDGQGWDPNIQYF
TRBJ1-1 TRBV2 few CASSEERQAFF
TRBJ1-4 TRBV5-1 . CASSLGVGTTNEKLFF
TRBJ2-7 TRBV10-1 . CASSVARGHSRGSYEQYF
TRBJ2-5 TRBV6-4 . CASSLPGRAGEETQYF
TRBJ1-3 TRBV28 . CASTGFAGNTIYF
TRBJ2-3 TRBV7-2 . CASSLPRAGGLDTQYF
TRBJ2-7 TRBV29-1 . CSVASTGSEQYF
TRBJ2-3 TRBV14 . CASSLIEADTQYF
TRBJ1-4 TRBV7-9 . CASSPRRGANPATNEKLFF
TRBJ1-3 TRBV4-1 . CASSPDPNREGTIYF
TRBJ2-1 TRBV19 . CASRAGGPVNEQFF
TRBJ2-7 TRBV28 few CASSLSMGQGSYEQYF
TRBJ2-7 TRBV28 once CASSLTSGGYEQYF
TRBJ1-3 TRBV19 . CASSWGPISGNTIYF
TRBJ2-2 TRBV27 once CASSLGGTGELFF
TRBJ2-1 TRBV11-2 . CASSSRRLNEQFF
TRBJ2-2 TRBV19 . CASSIPQGAAGELFF